One sample yielded the 5 T cell receptor beta chains listed below, sequenced in a study of identical twins. TCRdb re-called the 5' RACE reads through MiXCR, storing one row per CDR3 protein. Of about 690,000 distinct CDR3 sequences listed, 5.5% to 6.5% were seen once; the top ten hold around 1.7%. The sequenced sample was naive T cells sorted from blood. The receptor set was obtained from a man aged 18 to 30 in good health.

As concerns this clonotype: One end of the junction varies from germline; a read error may be responsible. The J gene is TRBJ2-1, the V gene TRBV2; 11 bases align to TRBD2. The CDR3 loop spans 12 amino acids. Germline CDR1 reads SNHLY; CDR2 reads FYNNEI. CDR3 in amino acids: CASQLAGDQPLF. As DNA, the CDR3 is TGTGCCAGCCAACTAGCGGGAGACCAACCCCTCTTC.

This clonotype was counted only a few times. The chain is built from TRBV24-1 and TRBJ2-2, with D unresolved. CDR1 KGHDR and CDR2 SFDVKD come from the germline V gene. Trimming took off 7 bases at V and 7 bases at J, with 12 bases between the two ends. CDR3 length: 13 residues. The CDR3 loop reads CATRPRNGGELFF. The CDR3 nucleotides are TGTGCCACCAGGCCGCGGAACGGCGGGGAGCTGTTTTTT.

This clonotype was seen many times. Germline is not matched at one junction end, which may reflect a read error. The chain employs TRBV12-3 or TRBV12-4 and TRBJ2-2; 7 bases map to TRBD1. The CDR3 extends over 14 amino acids. The CDR3: CASTLHDRAGELFF. CDR3 nucleotides: TGTGCCAGCACTTTACACGACAGGGCCGGGGAGCTGTTTTTT.

The chain joins TRBV9 to TRBJ2-1; 8 bases are shared with TRBD2. The CDR3 extends over 15 amino acids. The germline CDR1 and CDR2 sequences are SGDLS and YYNGEE. V lost 3 bases and J lost 4; bases outside the gene matches: 6. The CDR3 DNA follows: TGTGCCAGCAGCGAGACGGGACTAGGTTACAATGAGCAGTTCTTC. Translating it yields CASSETGLGYNEQFF.

This clonotype has a handful of counts. This chain uses TRBV12-3 or TRBV12-4 with TRBJ2-2; 7 bases agree with TRBD2. The CDR3 sequence is 16 residues long. V dropped 5 bases and J dropped 6; count of bases not matched to a gene: 12. CDR3 DNA sequence: TGTGCCAGCAGTCTCCTTGGCGGGAGAGGGTCCGGGGAGCTGTTTTTT. Protein product: CASSLLGGRGSGELFF.